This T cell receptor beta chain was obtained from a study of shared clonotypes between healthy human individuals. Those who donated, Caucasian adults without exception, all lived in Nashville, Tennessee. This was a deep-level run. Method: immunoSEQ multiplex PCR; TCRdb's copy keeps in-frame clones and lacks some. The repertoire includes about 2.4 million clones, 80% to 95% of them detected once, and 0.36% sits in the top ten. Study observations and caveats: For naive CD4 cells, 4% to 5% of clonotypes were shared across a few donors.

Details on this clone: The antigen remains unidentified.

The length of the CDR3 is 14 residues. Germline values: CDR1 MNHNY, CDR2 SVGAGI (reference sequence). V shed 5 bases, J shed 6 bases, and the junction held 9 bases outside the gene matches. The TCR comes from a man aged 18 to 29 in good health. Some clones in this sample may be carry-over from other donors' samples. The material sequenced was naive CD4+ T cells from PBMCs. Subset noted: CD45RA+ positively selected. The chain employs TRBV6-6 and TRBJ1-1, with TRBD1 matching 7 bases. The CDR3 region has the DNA TGTGCCAGCAGTCGCGACAGGGAAGGGGCTGAAGCTTTCTTT. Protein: CASSRDREGAEAFF.